Below, one TCR beta chain is given with its context. These data come from a study of cytomegalovirus exposure and HLA in healthy donors. As for the study in general: There were some 81 million unique TCRs (from HLA-typed donors) in an early data release.

The CDR3 is 12 amino acids. From germline, CDR1 is MGHRA and CDR2 YSYEKL. Deletions cut 2 bases from V and 11 bases from J, with 12 bases between. Primers: 60 Vbeta forward and 13 Jbeta reverse. TCRdb's table, derived via immunoSEQ multiplex PCR, lists solely in-frame clones and lacks some. Counted here are about 93,000 clones, around four fifths occurring once; the ten biggest clones make up about 3.3%. This rearrangement joins TRBV4-1 to TRBJ2-5; D is possibly TRBD2 (6 bases). The sequencing input was PBMCs. The receptor comes from a woman aged 40 to 55 in good health and CMV-seronegative. The CDR3 reads CASSQRRVEQYF. CDR3 nucleotide sequence: TGCGCCAGCAGCCAACGGAGGGTTGAGCAGTACTTC.